The source of this T cell receptor (beta chain) is a study of patients and donors after allogeneic stem cell transplantation (dated by TCRdb to about 2020). Preparation of the library involved RT-PCR. Sequencing was performed on a NextSeq 550. TCRdb handled the public reads itself, with Q25 trimming in fastp and clone calling in MiXCR, and kept productive beta chains. Rows merge per CDR3 protein into single entries with the most common DNA and genes. This sample lists roughly 960,000 distinct CDR3 sequences; approximately 19% were detected once. Of the sample, 5% to 7.5% falls within the top ten clones. In this sample, this clonotype turned up a few times. It has no known antigen specificity. Per-base quality was not reported, and no clone a single base away is much larger than it. This sequence originates from a human donor who was either an allogeneic HSCT recipient or a stem cell or donor lymphocyte infusion donor (not recorded which). It is not recorded whose cells these are; they may come from a transplant donor. The source material was blood, either unsorted or a sorted T cell fraction (not recorded which).

The DNA sequence is TGTGCCAGCAGCTGGACTAGCGGGTTCAATGAGCAGTTCTTC. Its product reads: CASSWTSGFNEQFF. The chain is encoded by TRBV7-6 joined to TRBJ2-1, and 11 junction bases match TRBD2. V loses 4 bases at its end and J loses 6 bases; junction bases beyond the gene matches: 2. The cysteine opens and the phenylalanine closes a CDR3 of 14 amino acids. The kept DNA is CDR3 alone, 42 bases in frame from the first base. CDR1 and CDR2, looked up from the germline V gene, are SGHVS and FNYEAQ. Reference TRBV7-6 and TRBJ2-1 genes cover what lies past the CDR3, so the full variable domain is GAGVSQSPRYKVTKRGQDVALRCDPISGHVSLYWYRQALGQGPEFLTYFNYEAQQDKSGLPNDRFSAERPEGSISTLTIQRTEQRDSAMYRCASSWTSGFNEQFFGPGTRLTVL.